What follows are 18 T cell receptor beta chains derived from one specimen sequenced in a study of patients and donors after allogeneic stem cell transplantation. TCRdb re-derived calls from the RT-PCR reads in MiXCR, one entry per CDR3 protein. The sample includes tens of thousands of distinct CDR3 sequences, about 48% seen only once; the top ten take more than 55%. The sequenced material came from blood, either unsorted or a sorted T cell fraction (not recorded which). The source is a human donor who was either an allogeneic HSCT recipient or a stem cell or donor lymphocyte infusion donor (not recorded which). It is not recorded whose cells these are; they may come from a transplant donor.

The V and J genes are TRBV4-3 and TRBJ2-3; 7 bases align to TRBD2. Looked up from germline, CDR1 is LGHNA and CDR2 is YSLEER. With V trimmed by 0 bases and J by 2 bases, 8 bases remained unmatched. The CDR3 runs 17 residues. The CDR3 nucleotides read TGCGCCAGCAGCCAAGATTATAGAGCGGGACCCACAGATACGCAGTATTTT. It is translated as CASSQDYRAGPTDTQYF.

DNA for the CDR3: TGTGCCAGCAGCCCAACGGACAGGAGCTCCTATAATTCACCCCTCCACTTT. Encoded protein: CASSPTDRSSYNSPLHF. V usage is TRBV7-9 and J usage is TRBJ1-6, with 7 bases fitting TRBD1. V dropped 5 bases and J dropped 0; count of bases not matched to a gene: 7. CDR1 and CDR2 from the germline V gene are SEHNR and FQNEAQ (reference sequence). This CDR3 region has 17 residues.

This clonotype occurred once. This chain uses TRBV20-1 with TRBJ2-7, with D possibly matching TRBD1 (5 bases). V was trimmed by 6 bases and J by 5 bases, leaving 20 bases between them. Germline loops: CDR1 DFQATT, CDR2 SNEGSKA (reference sequence). The length of the CDR3 is 14 residues. DNA for the CDR3: TGCAGTGCCCACCGAGCGAGCCTGGGGCACGAGCAGTACTTC. It specifies CSAHRASLGHEQYF.

The chain links TRBV6-5 to TRBJ1-1; 8 nucleotides align to TRBD1. V trimming: 0 bases; J trimming: 6 bases; junction bases outside the gene matches: 12. The germline V gene encodes CDR1 MNHEY and CDR2 SVGAGI. This CDR3 has 17 amino acids. The CDR3 is CASSYSPPTGGIAEAFF. The CDR3 coding sequence is TGTGCCAGCAGTTACTCCCCACCAACAGGGGGGATCGCTGAAGCTTTCTTT.

The chain recombines TRBV15 with TRBJ1-2; the match to TRBD1 covers 8 bases. CDR1 LNHNV and CDR2 YYDKDF come from the germline V gene (reference sequence). CDR3 length: 13 residues. The V segment lost 9 bases and the J segment 5 bases; nucleotides outside the gene matches: 8. CDR3 region: CATGQGVGYGYTF. As DNA, the CDR3 is TGTGCCACAGGACAGGGAGTGGGGTATGGCTACACCTTC.

The J gene is TRBJ2-5, the V gene TRBV4-3; 7 nucleotides line up with TRBD2. This CDR3 is 15 amino acids long. After removal of 2 bases from V and 2 bases from J, the junction contained 5 bases not matched to a gene. Germline V gene data show CDR1 as LGHNA and CDR2 as YSLEER. The CDR3 DNA reads TGCGCCAGCAGCCAAAGCCTAGCGGTTCAAGAGACCCAGTACTTC. Residues: CASSQSLAVQETQYF.

The chain uses TRBV3-1 and TRBJ1-1; D gene ambiguous. The CDR3 spans 18 residues. Trimming left V 0 bases short and J 1 base short, with 18 bases between. From germline, CDR1 is LGHDT and CDR2 YNNKEL (reference sequence). The CDR3 region is CASSQDPLSLRKNTEAFF. The CDR3 DNA reads as TGTGCCAGCAGCCAAGATCCTCTCTCCCTGAGAAAGAACACTGAAGCTTTCTTT. Full variable domain (missing parts from reference TRBV3-1 and TRBJ1-1): DTAVSQTPKYLVTQMGNDKSIKCEQNLGHDTMYWYKQDSKKFLKIMFSYNNKELIINETVPNRFSPKSPDKAHLNLHINSLELGDSAVYFCASSQDPLSLRKNTEAFFGQGTRLTVV.

This chain joins TRBV5-1 and TRBJ1-5, with 10 bases fitting TRBD1. Losses at the gene ends were 1 base for V and 6 bases for J; bases not matched to a gene: 4. CDR3 length: 15 amino acids. The germline V gene has CDR1 SGHRS and CDR2 YFSETQ. CDR3 nucleotides: TGCGCCAGCAGCTTGACCGGGACAGGGGTTCAGCCCCAGCATTTT. Translated: CASSLTGTGVQPQHF.

This chain joins TRBV12-3 or TRBV12-4 and TRBJ2-3; no definite D call. The CDR3 loop spans 16 amino acids. V lost 6 bases and J lost 0, with 16 bases in between. Here the CDR3 DNA reads TGTGCCAGCAGCCCCGTTTTTGGCGGTAGCACAGATACGCAGTATTTT. Amino acid sequence: CASSPVFGGSTDTQYF.

There are a few counts of this clonotype. The chain carries TRBV12-3 or TRBV12-4 and TRBJ1-3; TRBD1 aligns across 7 bases. V lost 6 bases and J lost 0; bases outside the gene matches: 11. The CDR3 spans 17 residues. The CDR3 bases are TGTGCCAGCAGCCCTTGGGACAGACCTTACTCTGGAAACACCATATATTTT. Its translation is CASSPWDRPYSGNTIYF.

The table lists this clonotype with a few counts. CDR3 bases: TGTGCCAGCGTCGGAGTTTATAGCAATCAGCCCCAGCATTTT. Translating gives CASVGVYSNQPQHF. The rearrangement uses TRBV6-6 and TRBJ1-5, with D uncertain. The ends were cut back, 8 bases at V and 0 bases at J, with 11 bases in the middle. Germline assignment: CDR1 MNHNY and CDR2 SVGAGI (reference sequence). The CDR3 totals 14 residues.

The chain employs TRBV6-2 or TRBV6-3 and TRBJ2-7, with no clear D. Trimming pared 0 bases from V and 1 base from J, leaving 7 bases between. CDR3 length: 14 residues. Germline V gene lookup returns CDR1 MNHEY and CDR2 SVGEGT. In DNA form, the CDR3 reads TGTGCCAGCAGTTACTCCCTCAAATCCTACGAGCAGTACTTC. Translated, it gives CASSYSLKSYEQYF.

The DNA for the CDR3 is TGTGCCAGCAGTCGCACCAGCCCTGGCGCCGGAAACACCATATATTTT. Protein: CASSRTSPGAGNTIYF. The V and J genes are TRBV28 and TRBJ1-3; D gene uncertain. CDR1 is MDHEN and CDR2 is SYDVKM in the germline V gene. This CDR3 is built from 16 residues. The V end was cut by 5 bases, the J end by 4 bases, with 18 bases between.

The table lists this clonotype with a few counts. The rearrangement joins TRBV12-3 or TRBV12-4 to TRBJ1-1; D might be TRBD1 (5 bases). The CDR3 length is 14 residues. V lost 1 base and J lost 4, with 10 bases in between. This chain's CDR3 is CASSLGGSSTEAFF. The CDR3 DNA sequence: TGTGCCAGCAGTTTAGGGGGCTCGAGCACTGAAGCTTTCTTT.

In DNA, the CDR3 is TGTGCCAGCAGCCGTAAGGGGAGGGGCGAAGGTTATGGCTACACCTTC. This encodes CASSRKGRGEGYGYTF. The rearrangement links TRBV12-3 or TRBV12-4 to TRBJ1-2; possible D gene TRBD1, 5 bases. The V end lost 6 bases, the J end lost 5 bases, and 22 bases lay between the germline ends. The CDR3 covers 16 residues.

This sequence joins TRBV4-1 and TRBJ2-7, with D perhaps matching TRBD1 (6 bases). The V gene's germline CDR1 is MGHRA and CDR2 YSYEKL. There are 16 residues in the CDR3. V lost 4 bases and J lost 0, with 16 bases in between. CDR3 in DNA: TGCGCCAGCAGCCTCCACCGGGACAAGAGCTCCTACGAGCAGTACTTC. The encoded protein is CASSLHRDKSSYEQYF.

This chain links TRBV20-1 with TRBJ1-2, with D possibly matching TRBD1 (5 bases). V lost 0 bases, J lost 2 bases, and 13 bases lay in between. The CDR3 extends over 15 amino acids. The germline V gene has CDR1 DFQATT and CDR2 SNEGSKA (reference sequence). The DNA of the CDR3 is TGCAGTGCTAGAGATCGTCGGACATCAAACTATGGCTACACCTTC. Translation gives CSARDRRTSNYGYTF.

This clonotype has more than one count but fewer than ten. This chain connects TRBV12-3 or TRBV12-4 to TRBJ1-4; no reliable D call. The CDR3 length is 14 residues. V was cut by 3 bases and J by 7 bases, with 12 bases left in between. The chain's CDR3 is CASSFGVEGEKLFF. The CDR3 region has the DNA TGTGCCAGCAGTTTCGGGGTCGAGGGTGAAAAACTGTTTTTT.